The 21 T cell receptor beta chains below were found in one sample sequenced in a study of T cells in Graves' hyperthyroidism and ophthalmopathy. The investigators amplified TCR beta CDR3 regions from RNA transcripts. First-round RT-PCR of the TCR CDR3 relied on the HTBI primer set. TCRdb processed the multiplex PCR reads anew with MiXCR; each CDR3 protein has one entry. The sample lists 200,000 to 300,000 distinct CDR3 sequences, less than 20% occurring once. Sequencing was carried out using blood. These TCRs come from a woman aged 18-29 years with Graves' ophthalmopathy.

The sample holds many counts of this clonotype. V and J are TRBV7-2 and TRBJ2-2; no definite D call. This CDR3 comprises 13 residues. V lost 5 bases to trimming and J lost 7 bases, with 11 bases between them. CDR1 is SGHTA, CDR2 FQGNSA, per germline. The CDR3 protein is CASSPWAGGELFF. In nucleotides, the CDR3 is TGTGCCAGCAGCCCTTGGGCCGGCGGGGAGCTGTTTTTT.

This clonotype was counted ten times or more. The rearrangement uses TRBV29-1 and TRBJ2-5; D gene ambiguous. The CDR3 sequence is 12 residues long. V was pared by 6 bases and J by 1 base, with 9 bases between. Looked up from germline, CDR1 is SQVTM and CDR2 is ANQGSEA. The CDR3 sequence: CSVRRFQETQYF. Written as DNA, the CDR3 is TGCAGCGTGCGACGGTTCCAAGAGACCCAGTACTTC.

This clonotype was counted at least ten times. This chain connects TRBV2 to TRBJ1-1; D is undetermined. Deletions cut 0 bases from V and 1 base from J, with 9 bases between. This CDR3 spans 15 amino acids. Germline CDR1 SNHLY, CDR2 FYNNEI. The CDR3 loop reads CASSEALWGNTEAFF. Written as DNA, the CDR3 is TGTGCCAGCAGTGAAGCGCTTTGGGGGAACACTGAAGCTTTCTTT.

Points on this clonotype: The CDR3 ends on some other residue instead of the conserved phenylalanine or tryptophan, so this is likely a read error. V usage is TRBV7-9 and J usage is TRBJ2-3, with 8 bases that match TRBD2. The CDR3 contains 15 residues. Germline V CDR1 and CDR2: SEHNR, FQNEAQ (reference sequence). The CDR3 sequence is CASSPGGLGTDTQYC. The CDR3 bases are TGCGCCAGCAGCCCGGGGGGACTAGGCACAGATACGCAGTATTGT.

This clonotype has a count of ten or more. The rearrangement joins TRBV7-8 to TRBJ2-5, with TRBD2 matching over 7 bases. The germline V gene has CDR1 SGHVS and CDR2 FQNEAQ. This CDR3 region has 15 residues. V lost 5 bases, J lost 1 base, and 7 bases stayed unmatched. Here the CDR3 reads CASSLRDYRQETQYF. CDR3 DNA: TGTGCCAGCAGCCTGAGGGACTACCGCCAAGAGACCCAGTACTTC.

The table lists this clonotype with many counts. The gene calls are TRBV19 and TRBJ2-5; tentatively, D is TRBD1 (5 bases). CDR3 size: 16 residues. Deletions cut 3 bases from V and 5 bases from J, with 19 bases between. The germline V gene has CDR1 LNHDA and CDR2 SQIVND (reference sequence). The CDR3 region is CASSIGWGAVEETQYF. For the CDR3, the DNA is TGTGCCAGTAGTATCGGGTGGGGCGCGGTGGAGGAGACCCAGTACTTC.

V gene TRBV7-6 combines with J gene TRBJ2-5; D might be TRBD1 or TRBD2, each matching 5 bases. The CDR3 has 15 residues. Trimming removed 5 bases from V and 1 base from J, with 14 bases in between. CDR1 is SGHVS, CDR2 FNYEAQ, per germline. The CDR3 region is CASSDRDGRQETQYF. CDR3 DNA: TGTGCCAGCAGCGACCGGGACGGTCGCCAAGAGACCCAGTACTTC. Full variable domain (outside the CDR3, taken from reference TRBV7-6 and TRBJ2-5): GAGVSQSPRYKVTKRGQDVALRCDPISGHVSLYWYRQALGQGPEFLTYFNYEAQQDKSGLPNDRFSAERPEGSISTLTIQRTEQRDSAMYRCASSDRDGRQETQYFGPGTRLLVL.

The table lists this clonotype with many counts. This chain's CDR3 is CASSQDGSAANQPQHF. The DNA for the CDR3 is TGTGCCAGCAGCCAAGACGGTTCGGCAGCGAATCAGCCCCAGCATTTT. The chain recombines TRBV3-1 with TRBJ1-5; D call uncertain. Trimming removed 0 bases from V and 4 bases from J, with 13 bases in between. The CDR3 contains 16 residues. Germline CDR1 is LGHDT and CDR2 is YNNKEL (reference sequence). The complete variable domain, with remaining parts taken from reference TRBV3-1 and TRBJ1-5, reads DTAVSQTPKYLVTQMGNDKSIKCEQNLGHDTMYWYKQDSKKFLKIMFSYNNKELIINETVPNRFSPKSPDKAHLNLHINSLELGDSAVYFCASSQDGSAANQPQHFGDGTRLSIL.

This clonotype was recorded many times. This rearrangement joins TRBV20-1 to TRBJ1-1; D call uncertain. Per germline, CDR1 DFQATT and CDR2 SNEGSKA (reference sequence). Trimming pared 1 base from V and 1 base from J, leaving 19 bases between. The CDR3 contains 17 residues. The DNA of the CDR3 is TGCAGTGCTAGAGGCTTTAGGGCCGGAGAAAAGAACACTGAAGCTTTCTTT. Residues: CSARGFRAGEKNTEAFF.

On this clonotype itself: This likely comes from a read error, as the CDR3 has no conserved phenylalanine or tryptophan at its end. V and J are TRBV12-5 and TRBJ2-7, with unresolved D. Germline V gene sequence: CDR1 LGHNT, CDR2 FRNRAP. V was clipped by 6 bases and J by 0 bases, with 15 bases between them. The CDR3 is 15 amino acids. CDR3 sequence: CASGPAWAASYEQYL. As DNA, the CDR3 is TGTGCTAGTGGCCCCGCGTGGGCAGCCTCCTACGAGCAGTACCTC.

This clonotype was seen ten or more times. The rearrangement links TRBV5-1 to TRBJ2-3; 7 nucleotides agree with TRBD2. Germline V gives CDR1 SGHRS, CDR2 YFSETQ. The CDR3 covers 13 residues. J gave up 5 bases and V 5 bases, and 5 bases lay outside the gene matches. The CDR3 is CASRWGGEDTQYF. The CDR3 nucleotides are TGCGCCAGCAGGTGGGGGGGAGAAGATACGCAGTATTTT. Complete variable domain (other parts from reference TRBV5-1 and TRBJ2-3): KAGVTQTPRYLIKTRGQQVTLSCSPISGHRSVSWYQQTPGQGLQFLFEYFSETQRNKGNFPGRFSGRQFSNSRSEMNVSTLELGDSALYLCASRWGGEDTQYFGPGTRLTVL.

This clonotype occurred many times. The rearrangement uses TRBV6-1 and TRBJ2-3; D gene unclear. Germline V gene lookup returns CDR1 MNHNS and CDR2 SASEGT. Between the trimmed V and J ends, which lost 6 bases and 1 base, there was a span of 8 bases. This CDR3 is built from 13 residues. The CDR3, as DNA: TGTGCCAGCAGAGAGTCCCGCACAGATACGCAGTATTTT. It yields the protein CASRESRTDTQYF.

CDR3 nucleotides: TGTGCCAGCAGCTCCCCCATTCCAATAAACGAGCCGGGGGACCCCTACAATGAGCAGTTCTTC. As protein: CASSSPIPINEPGDPYNEQFF. V gene TRBV7-2 combines with J gene TRBJ2-1, with a weak D call TRBD2 (6 bases). With 4 bases removed from V and 2 bases from J, the gap between germline ends came to 30 bases. The CDR3 loop spans 21 amino acids. Germline lookup yields CDR1 SGHTA and CDR2 FQGNSA.

This clonotype showed up many times. The J gene is TRBJ1-4, the V gene TRBV6-1, with D tentatively TRBD1 (5 bases). The CDR3 consists of 15 residues. CDR1 is MNHNS and CDR2 is SASEGT in the germline V gene. V shed 4 bases and J shed 7 bases, with 16 bases lying between them. As DNA, the CDR3 is TGTGCCAGCAGTGGATTGGGGGTCGGGAGTGAAAAACTGTTTTTT. It is translated as CASSGLGVGSEKLFF.

This rearrangement joins TRBV3-1 to TRBJ2-1; TRBD2 matches at 10 bases. The CDR3 runs to 17 residues. Germline CDR1 is LGHDT and CDR2 is YNNKEL (reference sequence). V was pared by 4 bases and J by 10 bases, with 16 bases of the junction left unmatched. The CDR3 reads CASSPAGLAGVLEEQFF. The DNA of the CDR3 is TGTGCCAGCAGCCCGGCGGGTCTAGCGGGGGTCCTAGAAGAGCAGTTCTTC.

The sample holds many counts of this clonotype. The V gene is TRBV7-2, the J gene TRBJ2-3; D uncertain. CDR3 length equals 12 residues. V lost 5 bases and J 5 bases, leaving 8 bases between the germline ends. The germline CDR1 and CDR2 sequences are SGHTA and FQGNSA. The CDR3: CASSPIKDTQYF. The CDR3 coding sequence is TGTGCCAGCAGCCCAATAAAAGATACGCAGTATTTT.

This clonotype was counted only a few times. The chain links TRBV4-1 to TRBJ1-1, with D hard to call. V lost 1 base and J lost 4, with 10 bases in between. CDR3 size: 14 residues. Germline lookup yields CDR1 MGHRA and CDR2 YSYEKL. CDR3 loop: CASSQAVKVTEAFF. The DNA of the CDR3 is TGCGCCAGCAGCCAAGCTGTAAAGGTCACTGAAGCTTTCTTT.

The chain has TRBV5-4 and TRBJ1-4, with D possibly matching TRBD1 (5 bases). Germline CDR1 reads SGHNT; CDR2 reads YYREEE (reference sequence). The V end was cut by 3 bases, the J end by 0 bases, with 12 bases between. The CDR3 sequence is 16 residues long. The CDR3 DNA is TGTGCCAGCAGCTATGGGGGAAGTGCAACTAATGAAAAACTGTTTTTT. This translates into CASSYGGSATNEKLFF.

This clonotype was seen at least ten times. The CDR3 region is CSARDLAGGYEQYF. DNA for the CDR3: TGCAGTGCTAGAGATTTAGCGGGTGGGTACGAGCAGTACTTC. This chain joins TRBV20-1 and TRBJ2-7, with TRBD2 identical over 7 bases. The CDR3 totals 14 residues. Trimming removed 0 bases from V and 4 bases from J; junction bases left unmatched: 6. Germline CDR1 reads DFQATT; CDR2 reads SNEGSKA (reference sequence).

This clonotype was counted only a few times. A junction end diverges from the germline sequence, so it may reflect a read error. The CDR3 sequence: CATLTGTSGSTIYF. For the CDR3, the DNA is TGTGCCACCCTGACAGGGACCTCTGGAAGCACCATATATTTT. This rearrangement joins TRBV10-3 to TRBJ1-3, with 7 bases identical to TRBD1. Germline V gene sequence: CDR1 ENHRY, CDR2 SYGVKD. The CDR3 is made up of 14 amino acids.

This clonotype was counted at least ten times. The chain uses TRBV28 and TRBJ2-5; the D call may be TRBD1 or TRBD2 (5 bases each). In germline, CDR1 is MDHEN, CDR2 SYDVKM. This CDR3 is 14 amino acids long. V shed 7 bases and J shed 5 bases, with 17 bases lying between them. Written as DNA, the CDR3 is TGTGCCAGCAACCGGGACCGGCATGGGGAGACCCAGTACTTC. It codes for CASNRDRHGETQYF.